The 17 T cell receptor beta chains given below trace back to one sample, sequenced in a study of CD4 T cells in relation to SARS-CoV-2 and coronaviruses. The table came from immunoSEQ multiplex PCR; TCRdb's copy has only in-frame clones and leaves some out. The sample has 37,000 or so clones, 80% to 90% seen once. Material for sequencing was memory CD4+ T cells from PBMCs. Every receptor here comes from an adult with COVID-19.

This chain links TRBV10-3 with TRBJ1-5, with 7 bases fitting TRBD1. V lost 6 bases to trimming and J lost 0 bases; unmatched junction nucleotides: 5. The CDR3 loop spans 15 amino acids. Germline V gene lookup returns CDR1 ENHRY and CDR2 SYGVKD. The CDR3 DNA is TGTGCCATCAGCGGAGGACAGGATAGCAATCAGCCCCAGCATTTT. The encoded protein is CAISGGQDSNQPQHF.

The gene calls are TRBV5-6 and TRBJ1-6; D unresolved. V gave up 3 bases and J gave up 8 bases, with 9 bases separating them. Per germline, CDR1 SGHDT and CDR2 YYEEEE. The CDR3 has 13 amino acids. The CDR3: CASSYDIDSPLHF. The CDR3 DNA is TGTGCCAGCAGCTACGACATTGATTCACCCCTCCACTTT.

V gene TRBV19 combines with J gene TRBJ2-3; 11 positions agree with TRBD2. This CDR3 has 17 residues. The V segment lost 5 bases and the J segment 6 bases; nucleotides outside the gene matches: 13. Germline V CDR1 and CDR2: LNHDA, SQIVND (reference sequence). Here the CDR3 DNA reads TGTGCCAGTAGTGTTAAGGGACTAGCGGCCGCAGGGGATACGCAGTATTTT. Translating it yields CASSVKGLAAAGDTQYF.

This chain uses TRBV13 with TRBJ2-3; 7 positions agree with TRBD1. CDR1 and CDR2 from the germline V gene are PRHDT and FYEKMQ (reference sequence). This CDR3 region has 15 residues. Trimming took 0 bases from V and 4 from J; bases not matched to a gene: 4. The CDR3 sequence: CASSLGTGAPDTQYF. CDR3 in DNA: TGTGCCAGCAGCTTAGGTACAGGGGCCCCAGATACGCAGTATTTT.

The V gene is TRBV12-5, the J gene TRBJ2-1, with 7 bases matching TRBD2. Germline CDR1 and CDR2: LGHNT and FRNRAP. Germline trimming cut 0 bases from V and 6 bases from J; bases unmatched to any gene: 2. The CDR3 totals 14 residues. The CDR3 sequence is CASGLVGRGNEQFF. CDR3 DNA: TGTGCTAGTGGTTTGGTAGGGAGGGGCAATGAGCAGTTCTTC.

This chain joins TRBV3-1 (or the pseudogene TRBV3-2) and TRBJ2-3; 9 positions agree with TRBD1. Germline V gene data show CDR1 as LGHDT and CDR2 as YNNKEL (reference sequence). The CDR3 length is 14 residues. J lost 5 bases, V lost 11 bases, and 11 bases had no gene match. The DNA for the CDR3 is TGTGCCCCCCCCGGGACAGGGTGTTTAGATACGCAGTATTTT. This encodes CAPPGTGCLDTQYF.

The chain carries TRBV2 and TRBJ1-3; possible D gene TRBD1, 5 bases. Trimming took off 6 bases at V and 7 bases at J, with 19 bases between the two ends. Germline loops: CDR1 SNHLY, CDR2 FYNNEI. This CDR3 is built from 15 residues. The CDR3 nucleotides read TGTGCCAGCAGAAGGAATCGCGAGGGGTGGAACACCATATATTTT. Its translation is CASRRNREGWNTIYF. The full variable domain, its missing parts supplied by reference TRBV2 and TRBJ1-3, is EPEVTQTPSHQVTQMGQEVILRCVPISNHLYFYWYRQILGQKVEFLVSFYNNEISEKSEIFDDQFSVERPDGSNFTLKIRSTKLEDSAMYFCASRRNREGWNTIYFGEGSWLTVV.

The CDR3 region is CASSYRGTPTDTQYF. The CDR3, as DNA: TGTGCCAGCAGTTACCGGGGGACCCCCACAGATACGCAGTATTTT. This rearrangement joins TRBV6-5 to TRBJ2-3; weak D call: TRBD2 (6 bases). The CDR3 is 15 amino acids. Per germline, CDR1 MNHEY and CDR2 SVGAGI. Between the trimmed V and J ends, which lost 2 bases and 2 bases, there was a span of 11 bases.

This chain uses TRBV5-1 with TRBJ2-7, with TRBD2 matching 9 bases. Germline CDR1 SGHRS, CDR2 YFSETQ. Losses at the gene ends were 1 base for V and 5 bases for J; bases not matched to a gene: 13. The CDR3 spans 17 residues. The CDR3 DNA reads TGCGCCAGCAGCTTGTCCACTGGGGCTAGCGGGATTAACGAGCAGTACTTC. Amino acids: CASSLSTGASGINEQYF.

The CDR3 loop reads CASSLVGTETYEQYF. The CDR3, as DNA: TGTGCCAGCAGCTTGGTGGGGACAGAAACCTACGAGCAGTACTTC. The rearrangement uses TRBV5-5 and TRBJ2-7; TRBD1 matches 7 bases. The CDR3 consists of 15 residues. CDR1 is SGHKS and CDR2 is YYEKEE in the germline V gene (reference sequence). J was trimmed by 2 bases and V by 0 bases; bases with no gene match: 5.

There are a few counts of this clone. The chain employs TRBV27 and TRBJ2-1, with 12 bases fitting TRBD2. The CDR3 totals 15 residues. CDR1 is MNHEY and CDR2 is SMNVEV in the germline V gene (reference sequence). V was clipped by 5 bases and J by 10 bases; unmatched bases: 9. The CDR3, as DNA: TGTGCCAGCAGTATCCGGACTAGCGGGACAGTCGAGCAGTTCTTC. This gives the protein CASSIRTSGTVEQFF.

This clone was observed a single time. V is TRBV11-2 and J is TRBJ2-3; perhaps TRBD2 as D (6 bases). The germline CDR1 and CDR2 sequences are SGHAT and FQNNGV. V dropped 5 bases and J dropped 0 bases, with 15 bases sitting between them. This CDR3 has 16 residues. This CDR3 is CASSPLGGRSTDTQYF. Written as DNA, the CDR3 is TGTGCCAGCAGCCCCCTGGGGGGACGGAGCACAGATACGCAGTATTTT.

This clone was picked up a small number of times. The V call is TRBV4-2, the J call TRBJ1-1; a possible D gene is TRBD1 (5 bases). Germline lookup yields CDR1 LGHNA and CDR2 YNFKEQ. CDR3 size: 16 residues. V lost 0 bases and J lost 2, with 13 bases in between. The CDR3 DNA sequence: TGTGCCAGCAGCCAAGATAGTAGGCAGGGAAACACTGAAGCTTTCTTT. It encodes CASSQDSRQGNTEAFF.

The J gene is TRBJ2-7, the V gene TRBV5-4; TRBD2 matches at 7 bases. Trimming at V came to 3 bases and at J to 0 bases, leaving 3 bases not matched to a gene. Per germline, CDR1 SGHNT and CDR2 YYREEE (reference sequence). The CDR3 is made up of 14 amino acids. CDR3 sequence (DNA): TGTGCCAGCAGCTCTAGCGGTTACTCCTACGAGCAGTACTTC. It encodes CASSSSGYSYEQYF.

The rearrangement links TRBV7-3 to TRBJ2-2; 8 bases fit TRBD2. The V segment lost 3 bases and the J segment 7 bases; nucleotides outside the gene matches: 10. This CDR3 has 16 amino acids. From germline, CDR1 is SGHTA and CDR2 FQGTGA. The CDR3 DNA sequence: TGTGCCAGCAGCTTCTCATACTTTAGCGGGAACGGGGAGCTGTTTTTT. This gives the protein CASSFSYFSGNGELFF. Complete variable domain (other parts from reference TRBV7-3 and TRBJ2-2): GAGVSQTPSNKVTEKGKYVELRCDPISGHTALYWYRQSLGQGPEFLIYFQGTGAADDSGLPNDRFFAVRPEGSVSTLKIQRTERGDSAVYLCASSFSYFSGNGELFFGEGSRLTVL.

The rearrangement links TRBV18 to TRBJ2-7; 10 positions agree with TRBD2. This CDR3 is 15 amino acids long. The V and J ends lost 3 bases and 6 bases, in that order; junction bases with no gene match: 8. The germline gives CDR1 KGHSH, CDR2 LQKENI. The CDR3 loop is CASSPTSGSVGEQYF. For the CDR3, the DNA is TGTGCCAGCTCACCGACTAGCGGGTCCGTCGGCGAGCAGTACTTC.

The CDR3 DNA reads as TGTGCCAGCAGTGACAACGTTAATCCCTTTCGGCCGGCTTCACCCCTCCACTTT. Its translation is CASSDNVNPFRPASPLHF. V gene TRBV2 combines with J gene TRBJ1-6; D ambiguous. Germline CDR1 is SNHLY and CDR2 is FYNNEI. V lost 3 bases to trimming and J lost 9 bases, with 24 bases between them. There are 18 residues in the CDR3.